This T cell receptor beta chain was found in a study of spatial heterogeneity in lung cancer. Study-level findings and limits: TCRs found ubiquitously expanded in tumor appeared in blood more at resection than at follow-up.

The CDR3 runs to 12 residues. Germline-derived CDR1 and CDR2 are MGHDK and SYGVNS. V was cut by 5 bases and J by 4 bases, with 8 bases left in between. Relative to its sample, this clonotype is medium-sized. Its antigen is as yet unknown. TCR cDNA molecules each had a unique molecular identifier. TCRdb re-called the 5' RACE reads with MiXCR, one entry per CDR3 protein. The sample lists approximately 2,300 distinct CDR3 sequences, roughly a sixth occurring once. Time point indicated: sample taken at primary tumor resection. Material for sequencing was whole RNA from tumor, nontumor lung or frozen PBMC, left unsorted. Patients with untreated early-stage non-small cell lung cancer, numbering some 72, were the donors.

Here the sequenced sample was PBMCs, taken at surgery. The V and J genes are TRBV25-1 and TRBJ1-2, with D tentatively TRBD1 (5 bases). The clonotype originates from a male donor with early-stage non-small cell lung cancer. The CDR3 nucleotides are TGTGCCAGCAGTCACAGGTTCTATGGCTACACCTTC. As protein: CASSHRFYGYTF.